Following are 15 T cell receptor beta chains from one sample sequenced in a study of cytomegalovirus exposure and HLA in healthy donors. Researchers ran the PCR with 60 Vbeta and 13 Jbeta primers. Produced via immunoSEQ multiplex PCR; TCRdb's table is partial and in-frame only. The data hold about 120,000 clones, with 77% observed a single time. The sequenced sample was PBMCs. These receptors came from a young man in good health and CMV-seropositive.

This clone occurred a few times. The J gene is TRBJ1-1, the V gene TRBV9; TRBD1 agrees at 7 bases. The CDR3 length is 14 residues. Germline loops: CDR1 SGDLS, CDR2 YYNGEE. The V and J ends lost 1 base and 6 bases, in that order; junction bases with no gene match: 6. The CDR3 protein is CASSVSTGASEAFF. CDR3 coding DNA: TGTGCCAGCAGCGTAAGTACAGGGGCTTCTGAAGCTTTCTTT.

CDR3 loop: CSVGSGGTYNEQFF. Here the CDR3 DNA reads TGCAGCGTTGGAAGCGGGGGTACCTACAATGAGCAGTTCTTC. The chain has TRBV29-1 and TRBJ2-1, with TRBD2 identical over 8 bases. V trimming: 4 bases; J trimming: 2 bases; junction bases outside the gene matches: 4. The CDR3 spans 14 residues. Germline CDR1 reads SQVTM; CDR2 reads ANQGSEA.

The rearrangement joins TRBV30 to TRBJ2-2; TRBD1 matches at 7 bases. With 3 bases clipped from V and 0 bases from J, the junction kept 10 bases outside the gene matches. Germline V gene sequence: CDR1 GTSNPN, CDR2 SVGIG (reference sequence). This CDR3 has 17 amino acids. CDR3 loop: CAWRGLLGQANTGELFF. CDR3 nucleotides: TGTGCCTGGAGGGGGTTATTAGGACAGGCGAACACCGGGGAGCTGTTTTTT.

V gene TRBV5-5 combines with J gene TRBJ1-1; D possibly corresponds to TRBD1 (6 bases). Germline V gene lookup returns CDR1 SGHKS and CDR2 YYEKEE (reference sequence). The V end was cut by 2 bases, the J end by 3 bases, with 8 bases between. The CDR3 covers 13 residues. CDR3 protein: CASSLGGDTEAFF. In DNA form, the CDR3 reads TGTGCCAGCAGCTTAGGGGGGGACACTGAAGCTTTCTTT.

This chain joins TRBV2 and TRBJ1-5; a weak D match, TRBD1 (5 bases). The CDR3 sequence is 15 residues long. Trimming stripped 7 bases from V and 0 bases from J, with 13 bases between. Germline CDR1 and CDR2: SNHLY and FYNNEI. The CDR3 region has the DNA TGTGCCAGCACTGGGGCAGGGCTTAGCAATCAGCCCCAGCATTTT. It translates to CASTGAGLSNQPQHF.

The genes are TRBV2 and TRBJ1-5, with D uncertain. Germline assignment: CDR1 SNHLY and CDR2 FYNNEI. This CDR3 comprises 14 residues. V dropped 3 bases and J dropped 3 bases, with 9 bases sitting between them. CDR3 region: CASSELRYNQPQHF. The DNA of the CDR3 is TGTGCCAGCAGTGAGTTACGGTACAATCAGCCCCAGCATTTT.

As DNA, the CDR3 is TGTGCCAGCAGTGAAGGGGACACCCCAGGGCAGTACTTC. This translates into CASSEGDTPGQYF. V is TRBV2 and J is TRBJ2-7; weak D call: TRBD1 (6 bases). V was clipped by 1 base and J by 9 bases, with 13 bases between them. The germline gives CDR1 SNHLY, CDR2 FYNNEI. The CDR3 extends over 13 amino acids.

This chain connects TRBV11-2 to TRBJ1-4; D remains unclear. V dropped 5 bases and J dropped 4 bases, with 11 bases sitting between them. Germline CDR1 and CDR2: SGHAT and FQNNGV. The CDR3 has 14 amino acids. This CDR3 reads CASSPLNLNEKLFF. The CDR3 nucleotides read TGTGCCAGCAGCCCTCTTAATCTTAATGAAAAACTGTTTTTT.

The chain is built from TRBV7-6 and TRBJ1-6; TRBD1 is a possible D gene (6 bases). The CDR3 is made up of 14 amino acids. Trimming shortened V by 5 bases and J by 10 bases, and 15 bases separated the two germline ends. The germline V gene has CDR1 SGHVS and CDR2 FNYEAQ. The CDR3: CASSTRGEGSPLHF. In DNA form, the CDR3 reads TGTGCCAGCAGCACCAGGGGAGAAGGATCACCCCTCCACTTT.

The chain recombines TRBV6-1 with TRBJ1-2; D remains unclear. The germline V gene has CDR1 MNHNS and CDR2 SASEGT. The CDR3 contains 14 residues. V gave up 2 bases and J gave up 8 bases, with 15 bases separating them. CDR3 bases: TGTGCCAGCAGTGAATTACGAGGTTCCGGCGGCTACACCTTC. Its protein is CASSELRGSGGYTF.

The chain links TRBV4-2 to TRBJ1-1; perhaps TRBD1 as D (5 bases). From germline, CDR1 is LGHNA and CDR2 YNFKEQ. The V end lost 5 bases, the J end lost 1 base, and 8 bases lay between the germline ends. The CDR3 totals 13 residues. The CDR3 region has the DNA TGTGCCAGCAGCGGGGGGGAGAACACTGAAGCTTTCTTT. It encodes CASSGGENTEAFF.

There are a few counts of this clone. This rearrangement joins TRBV9 to TRBJ2-2, with TRBD1 matching over 7 bases. CDR3 length: 15 residues. The trim removed 5 bases at V and 4 bases at J, leaving 8 bases unmatched. Germline loops: CDR1 SGDLS, CDR2 YYNGEE. CDR3 sequence: CASSFDRAGTGELFF. CDR3 bases: TGTGCCAGCAGTTTTGACAGGGCGGGCACCGGGGAGCTGTTTTTT.

In this sample, this clone turned up a few times. The chain employs TRBV10-3 and TRBJ2-7; the match to TRBD1 covers 11 bases. The CDR3 runs to 14 residues. The junction had 6 bases not matched to a gene; V was cut back by 5 bases and J by 6 bases. Germline V gene data show CDR1 as ENHRY and CDR2 as SYGVKD. The CDR3 bases are TGTGCCATCAGTAAGGCCGGGACAGGGGGCGAGCAGTACTTC. Translated, it gives CAISKAGTGGEQYF.

A few counts support this clone. Other nucleotide sequences in the sample specify the same CDR3. V is TRBV9 and J is TRBJ2-7; tentative D call: TRBD1 (5 bases). The length of the CDR3 is 14 residues. Germline V gene data show CDR1 as SGDLS and CDR2 as YYNGEE. V lost 0 bases and J 0 bases, leaving 7 bases between the germline ends. CDR3 residues: CASSVVDISYEQYF. The CDR3 region has the DNA TGTGCCAGCAGCGTAGTGGACATCTCCTACGAGCAGTACTTC. Full variable domain (rest looked up from reference TRBV9 and TRBJ2-7): DSGVTQTPKHLITATGQRVTLRCSPRSGDLSVYWYQQSLDQGLQFLIQYYNGEERAKGNILERFSAQQFPDLHSELNLSSLELGDSALYFCASSVVDISYEQYFGPGTRLTVT.

The chain carries TRBV10-1 and TRBJ1-1; TRBD1 matches at 10 bases. CDR3 length: 16 amino acids. V gave up 6 bases and J gave up 0 bases; unmatched junction bases: 7. Germline V lookup: CDR1 WNHNN, CDR2 SYGVQD (reference sequence). The CDR3, as DNA: TGCGCCAGCAGGGGGACAGGGGAAAAATTGAACACTGAAGCTTTCTTT. This gives the protein CASRGTGEKLNTEAFF.